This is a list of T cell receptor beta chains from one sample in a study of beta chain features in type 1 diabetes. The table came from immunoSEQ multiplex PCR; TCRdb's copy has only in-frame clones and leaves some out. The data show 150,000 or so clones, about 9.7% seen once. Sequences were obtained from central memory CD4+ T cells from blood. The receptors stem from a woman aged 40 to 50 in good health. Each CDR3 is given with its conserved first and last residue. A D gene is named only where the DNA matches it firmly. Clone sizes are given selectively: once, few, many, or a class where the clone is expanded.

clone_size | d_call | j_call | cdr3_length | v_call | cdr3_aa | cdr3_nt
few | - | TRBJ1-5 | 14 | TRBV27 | CASSFTGHGQPQHF | TGTGCCAGCAGTTTTACAGGGCACGGTCAGCCCCAGCATTTT
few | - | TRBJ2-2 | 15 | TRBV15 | CATSRDRTNTGELFF | TGTGCCACCAGCAGAGATCGGACTAACACCGGGGAGCTGTTTTTT
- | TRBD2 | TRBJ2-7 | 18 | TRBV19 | CASSSILGGGLAGLEQYF | TGTGCCAGTAGTTCCATATTAGGTGGCGGACTAGCGGGGCTCGAGCAGTACTTC
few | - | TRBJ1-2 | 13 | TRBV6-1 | CAGAKGRDNGYTF | TGTGCCGGGGCAAAGGGCAGGGATAATGGCTACACCTTC
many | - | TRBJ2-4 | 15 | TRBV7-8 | CASSSRSGAKNIQYF | TGTGCCAGCAGCTCGCGTAGCGGAGCCAAAAACATTCAGTACTTC
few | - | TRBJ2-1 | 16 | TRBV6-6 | CASSSKTASSYNEQFF | TGTGCCAGCAGCTCAAAGACAGCGAGCTCCTACAATGAGCAGTTCTTC
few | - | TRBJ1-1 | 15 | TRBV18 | CASSPSGTPNTEAFF | TGTGCCAGCTCACCATCCGGGACACCAAACACTGAAGCTTTCTTT
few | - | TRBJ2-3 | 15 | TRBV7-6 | CASSLGGTNTDTQYF | TGTGCCAGCAGCTTAGGTGGGACAAACACAGATACGCAGTATTTT
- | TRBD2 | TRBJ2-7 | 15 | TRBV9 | CASSVGLAGTYEQYF | TGTGCCAGCAGCGTAGGTCTAGCGGGGACGTACGAGCAGTACTTC
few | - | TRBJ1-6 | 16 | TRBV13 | CASSALTGGYNSPLHF | TGTGCCAGCAGCGCCCTGACAGGTGGATATAATTCACCCCTCCACTTT